These 8 T cell receptor beta chains share one sample of origin, sequenced in a study of PD-L1 blockade in urothelial cancer. Sequencing was performed with immunoSEQ multiplex PCR; in TCRdb, only in-frame clones are kept and a portion is missing. The table lists approximately 25,000 clones, roughly 85% of them singletons. Time point described: peripheral blood 6 weeks after treatment start. The specimen comprised PBMCs, sampled around atezolizumab (anti-PD-L1) treatment. These receptors were collected from a man aged 65 to 79 with urothelial cancer.

The J gene is TRBJ2-1, the V gene TRBV30; D may be TRBD1 (6 bases). V lost 1 base to trimming and J lost 0 bases, with 16 bases between them. CDR3 length equals 17 residues. Germline assignment: CDR1 GTSNPN and CDR2 SVGIG (reference sequence). The CDR3 spells CAWSDREIYSSYNEQFF. The CDR3 coding sequence is TGTGCCTGGAGTGACAGGGAGATCTACAGCTCCTACAATGAGCAGTTCTTC.

CDR3 amino acids: CASSNLGTGGNQPQHF. The CDR3 DNA reads as TGTGCCAGCAGTAACCTCGGGACAGGCGGCAATCAGCCCCAGCATTTT. The chain links TRBV7-8 to TRBJ1-5; TRBD1 matches 8 bases. Trimming cost V 6 bases and J 2 bases; bases outside gene matches: 9. The germline gives CDR1 SGHVS, CDR2 FQNEAQ. The CDR3 runs 16 residues.

The rearrangement joins TRBV2 to TRBJ1-1; TRBD1 might be the D (6 bases). CDR1 and CDR2 (germline): SNHLY, FYNNEI. Trimming left V 8 bases short and J 2 bases short, with 12 bases between. There are 13 residues in the CDR3. The CDR3 protein is CASRMDSNTEAFF. CDR3 DNA sequence: TGTGCCAGCCGTATGGACAGTAACACTGAAGCTTTCTTT.

The chain employs TRBV28 and TRBJ2-7; D is ambiguous. The length of the CDR3 is 11 residues. Between the trimmed V and J ends, which lost 10 bases and 4 bases, there was a span of 11 bases. From germline, CDR1 is MDHEN and CDR2 SYDVKM. The DNA for the CDR3 is TGTGCCACCATAGAGGATTACGAGCAGTACTTC. It yields the protein CATIEDYEQYF.

CDR3 region: CASSSITQHRVHGNQPQHF. The CDR3 bases are TGTGCCAGCAGCTCGATCACGCAACACAGGGTACATGGTAATCAGCCCCAGCATTTT. This chain connects TRBV7-3 to TRBJ1-5; maybe TRBD1 (6 bases). Germline V gene data show CDR1 as SGHTA and CDR2 as FQGTGA. Trimming left V 4 bases short and J 4 bases short, with 26 bases between. The CDR3 length is 19 residues.

The gene calls are TRBV4-3 and TRBJ2-7; 9 bases line up with TRBD2. The CDR3 totals 15 residues. CDR1 is LGHNA, CDR2 YSLEER, per germline. With V trimmed by 2 bases and J by 2 bases, 4 bases remained unmatched. CDR3 coding DNA: TGCGCCAGCAGCCAACAAGGCGGGAGGGCCTACGAGCAGTACTTC. This translates into CASSQQGGRAYEQYF.

This clone was seen more than once but under ten times. This sequence joins TRBV2 and TRBJ2-7; 8 nucleotides agree with TRBD2. The V segment lost 7 bases and the J segment 6 bases; nucleotides outside the gene matches: 11. The CDR3 sequence is 14 residues long. Looked up from germline, CDR1 is SNHLY and CDR2 is FYNNEI. The CDR3 DNA follows: TGTGCCAGCACGGAAACGGGAGGGCCGACCGAGCAGTACTTC. Translating it yields CASTETGGPTEQYF. Filled out from reference TRBV2 and TRBJ2-7, the complete variable domain reads EPEVTQTPSHQVTQMGQEVILRCVPISNHLYFYWYRQILGQKVEFLVSFYNNEISEKSEIFDDQFSVERPDGSNFTLKIRSTKLEDSAMYFCASTETGGPTEQYFGPGTRLTVT.

Written as DNA, the CDR3 is TGTGCCAGCAGCCAAGATCCAGGGCTAGCGGGAGGGCCCTCAGGCACAGATACGCAGTATTTT. It yields the protein CASSQDPGLAGGPSGTDTQYF. The chain combines TRBV4-2 with TRBJ2-3, with 12 bases aligning to TRBD2. The CDR3 sequence is 21 residues long. V was pared by 0 bases and J by 1 base, with 14 bases of the junction left unmatched. The germline V gene encodes CDR1 LGHNA and CDR2 YNFKEQ.